Each of the 28 T cell receptor beta chains below was sequenced from the same sample in a study of CXCR3-negative and CXCR3-positive naive CD8 T cells. The TRB cDNA libraries were prepared by 5' RACE with UMI labels. TCRdb re-analyzed the 5' RACE reads; it lists each CDR3 protein once, without DNA. The sample spans 55,000 to 70,000 distinct CDR3 sequences; the ten largest clones claim around a quarter. The sequencing input was memory CD8+ T cells from blood. The receptors derive from a human donor in good health. Some clones in this sample may be carry-over from other donors' samples.

The chain couples TRBV6-1 to TRBJ2-2; checking the TCRdb D call of TRBD1 is not possible without DNA. Germline CDR1 MNHNS, CDR2 SASEGT. The CDR3 length is 15 residues. The chain's CDR3 is CASSGGTGGAGELFF.

The rearrangement uses TRBV29-1 and TRBJ1-3; without DNA, the TCRdb call of TRBD1 cannot be checked. Germline V gives CDR1 SQVTM, CDR2 ANQGSEA. The CDR3 covers 12 residues. The CDR3 loop reads CSVRVREGTIYF.

The J gene is TRBJ2-7, the V gene TRBV12-3 or TRBV12-4; TCRdb selects TRBD2, and the lack of DNA leaves this call unchecked. The CDR3 contains 13 residues. The CDR3 protein is CASSFGEVTEQYF.

The rearrangement uses TRBV6-5 and TRBJ1-4; checking the TCRdb D call of TRBD1 is not possible without DNA. Germline loops: CDR1 MNHEY, CDR2 SVGAGI. This CDR3 region has 13 residues. The CDR3 loop reads CASRQGSNEKLFF.

The rearrangement uses TRBV5-1 and TRBJ2-3; TCRdb calls TRBD2, which cannot be checked without DNA. The germline CDR1 and CDR2 sequences are SGHRS and YFSETQ. CDR3 length: 19 residues. The CDR3 region is CASSLHSTSGGGFTDTQYF.

CDR3 loop: CASSQSREGIYNEQFF. This chain links TRBV23-1 with TRBJ2-1; the TRBD2 assignment by TCRdb is unverifiable without DNA. TRBV23-1 is placed among ORFs of uncertain function. This CDR3 contains 16 residues.

The chain employs TRBV5-1 and TRBJ2-2; TCRdb's D gene call, TRBD2, goes unchecked for lack of DNA. This CDR3 comprises 16 residues. CDR1 and CDR2 from the germline V gene are SGHRS and YFSETQ. CDR3 protein: CASSLVGAPPSGELFF.

This chain connects TRBV7-9 to TRBJ1-1; as DNA is missing, the TRBD1 call by TCRdb cannot be tested. Per germline, CDR1 SEHNR and CDR2 FQNEAQ (reference sequence). The CDR3 length is 13 residues. CDR3 amino acids: CASSLMGATEAFF.

The chain has TRBV12-3 or TRBV12-4 and TRBJ1-2; TCRdb calls TRBD1, which cannot be checked without DNA. This CDR3 is built from 15 residues. CDR3 sequence reads: CASSLASNPGYGYTF.

The chain has TRBV7-9 and TRBJ2-1; the D gene TCRdb calls, TRBD2, cannot be checked with no DNA. This CDR3 has 13 residues. Per germline, CDR1 SEHNR and CDR2 FQNEAQ (reference sequence). CDR3 loop: CASSSAGGHEQFF.

The J gene is TRBJ2-3, the V gene TRBV21-1; TCRdb reports TRBD2, a call that lacks DNA to check it against. TRBV21-1 is described as a pseudogene. There are 14 residues in the CDR3. The CDR3 here is CASPGTERADTQYF.

The chain recombines TRBV20-1 with TRBJ1-1. The CDR3 loop spans 13 amino acids. CDR1 is DFQATT, CDR2 SNEGSKA, per germline (reference sequence). CDR3 sequence: CSANSGFDTEAFF.

This chain uses TRBV20-1 with TRBJ2-4. This CDR3 spans 15 amino acids. Germline lookup yields CDR1 DFQATT and CDR2 SNEGSKA (reference sequence). This CDR3 reads CSARDLGLAKNIQYF.

The CDR3 region is CASSLENRADEQYF. The chain links TRBV13 to TRBJ2-7; TCRdb names TRBD1, which stays unverified in the absence of DNA. The length of the CDR3 is 14 residues. Germline CDR1 and CDR2: PRHDT and FYEKMQ (reference sequence). The complete variable domain, with remaining parts taken from reference TRBV13 and TRBJ2-7, reads AAGVIQSPRHLIKEKRETATLKCYPIPRHDTVYWYQQGPGQDPQFLISFYEKMQSDKGSIPDRFSAQQFSDYHSELNMSSLELGDSALYFCASSLENRADEQYFGPGTRLTVT.

This chain links TRBV6-1 with TRBJ2-3; lacking DNA, the TRBD1 call made by TCRdb goes unchecked. This CDR3 has 16 residues. Germline values: CDR1 MNHNS, CDR2 SASEGT. The CDR3 reads CASSDYRTGPPDTQYF.

The rearrangement uses TRBV11-1 and TRBJ1-2. The CDR3 has 14 residues. Per germline, CDR1 SGHAT and CDR2 FQDESV (reference sequence). CDR3 residues: CASSLEYPLDGYTF.

This CDR3 is CASTLGFTDTEAFF. The gene calls are TRBV28 and TRBJ1-1. Germline CDR1 and CDR2: MDHEN and SYDVKM. The CDR3 runs 14 residues.

V is TRBV20-1 and J is TRBJ2-6. The germline gives CDR1 DFQATT, CDR2 SNEGSKA (reference sequence). This CDR3 comprises 12 residues. CDR3 residues: CSAESGANVLTF.

This chain connects TRBV6-2 or TRBV6-3 to TRBJ1-5; TCRdb gives TRBD1 as the D gene, but with no DNA this cannot be confirmed. This CDR3 comprises 14 residues. Looked up from germline, CDR1 is MNHEY and CDR2 is SVGEGT. CDR3 amino acids: CASSPDRGDQPQHF.

The chain is built from TRBV20-1 and TRBJ1-1. CDR1 and CDR2 from the germline V gene are DFQATT and SNEGSKA (reference sequence). This CDR3 spans 14 amino acids. The CDR3 sequence: CSAEATSGNTEAFF.

The rearrangement links TRBV6-2 or TRBV6-3 to TRBJ1-5; without DNA, the TCRdb call of TRBD1 cannot be checked. CDR1 and CDR2 from the germline V gene are MNHEY and SVGEGT. The CDR3 consists of 16 residues. The CDR3 spells CASSYLDSYSNQPQHF.

This chain connects TRBV27 to TRBJ1-2; lacking DNA, the TRBD1 call made by TCRdb goes unchecked. Germline lookup yields CDR1 MNHEY and CDR2 SMNVEV (reference sequence). The CDR3 loop spans 13 amino acids. The CDR3 reads CASSWGQGFGYTF.

This chain uses TRBV28 with TRBJ2-1; TCRdb outputs TRBD1, but without DNA this stays unchecked. Germline-derived CDR1 and CDR2 are MDHEN and SYDVKM. The CDR3 has 15 residues. CDR3 in amino acids: CASSVLRDGYNEQFF.

The J gene is TRBJ2-5, the V gene TRBV4-1. CDR1 MGHRA and CDR2 YSYEKL come from the germline V gene. The CDR3 is 17 amino acids. The CDR3 protein is CASSQYWDEAYQETQYF.

This chain joins TRBV29-1 and TRBJ1-4; with no DNA, the TCRdb D assignment of TRBD1 cannot be verified. Germline loops: CDR1 SQVTM, CDR2 ANQGSEA. This CDR3 spans 14 amino acids. CDR3: CSVEGQGANEKLFF.

The rearrangement links TRBV7-9 to TRBJ2-5. The CDR3 is 12 amino acids. In germline, CDR1 is SEHNR, CDR2 FQNEAQ (reference sequence). Here the CDR3 reads CASSLYVETQYF.

The rearrangement links TRBV7-3 to TRBJ2-7; TCRdb calls TRBD2, which cannot be checked without DNA. Germline values: CDR1 SGHTA, CDR2 FQGTGA. The CDR3 has 14 amino acids. This CDR3 is CASSLEAGPYEQYF.

The V gene is TRBV13, the J gene TRBJ1-1; TCRdb returns TRBD1, unconfirmable since there is no DNA. This CDR3 has 13 residues. Germline values: CDR1 PRHDT, CDR2 FYEKMQ (reference sequence). The chain's CDR3 is CASIPVRGTEAFF.